These 31 T cell receptor beta chains came from one sample sequenced in a study of blood T cells in healthy people across ages. With a J-beta primer mix and a sample-barcoded 5' primer, a second PCR ran 7 to 11 cycles. MiXCR was run by TCRdb on the 5' RACE reads, yielding one entry per CDR3 protein. The data show roughly 1,500,000 distinct CDR3 sequences, 40% to 50% seen once. Material for sequencing was blood. These receptors all come from a woman aged 18-30 years in good health.

This clonotype was observed a handful of times. V gene TRBV6-1 combines with J gene TRBJ2-5, with 10 bases identical to TRBD2. V lost 4 bases to trimming and J lost 5 bases; unmatched junction nucleotides: 10. CDR3 length equals 16 residues. CDR1 and CDR2 (germline): MNHNS, SASEGT. The CDR3 is CASSAVLAGVQETQYF. The CDR3 DNA reads as TGTGCCAGCAGTGCGGTCCTAGCGGGAGTGCAGGAGACCCAGTACTTC.

This chain joins TRBV7-2 and TRBJ2-5; D remains ambiguous. The germline V gene has CDR1 SGHTA and CDR2 FQGNSA. Deletions cut 4 bases from V and 4 bases from J, with 10 bases between. CDR3 size: 13 residues. The CDR3 DNA reads TGTGCCAGCAGCTCAGACATCCGAGAGACCCAGTACTTC. Translation: CASSSDIRETQYF.

This chain links TRBV6-6 with TRBJ2-5; D unresolved. The CDR3 is made up of 15 amino acids. Germline assignment: CDR1 MNHNY and CDR2 SVGAGI (reference sequence). Trimming took off 0 bases at V and 3 bases at J, with 11 bases between the two ends. The CDR3 DNA reads TGTGCCAGCAGTTACTCGGTATTTCCGAAAGAGACCCAGTACTTC. Translated: CASSYSVFPKETQYF.

As to this clonotype: At one end the junction does not follow the germline gene, possibly because of a read error. V gene TRBV11-2 combines with J gene TRBJ2-2; D is unresolved. Germline lookup yields CDR1 SGHAT and CDR2 FQNNGV. There are 14 residues in the CDR3. DNA of the CDR3: TGTGCCAACAGCTTTATGGGATCCGGGGGGGAGCTGTTTTTT. This encodes CANSFMGSGGELFF.

In this sample, this clonotype turned up once. Germline and junction disagree at one end, which may indicate a read error. The chain uses TRBV5-5 and TRBJ2-1; 11 bases match TRBD2. CDR3 length equals 15 residues. The germline V gene has CDR1 SGHKS and CDR2 YYEKEE (reference sequence). The CDR3 sequence: CASSLGTSGYNKQFF. The CDR3 nucleotides are TGTGCCAGCAGCTTGGGGACTAGCGGGTACAATAAGCAGTTCTTC.

CDR3 coding DNA: TGTGCCAGCAACACACTAGCGGGAAACAATGAGCAGTACTTC. Its protein is CASNTLAGNNEQYF. The chain links TRBV12-3 or TRBV12-4 to TRBJ2-7, with TRBD2 matching over 10 bases. CDR3 length equals 14 residues. Unmatched junction bases numbered 10, after V lost 7 bases and J lost 7 bases.

This clonotype was counted a few times. The gene calls are TRBV20-1 and TRBJ2-3; no clear D. The V gene's germline CDR1 is DFQATT and CDR2 SNEGSKA (reference sequence). Trimming left V 3 bases short and J 4 bases short, with 11 bases between. The CDR3 is made up of 13 amino acids. CDR3 bases: TGCAGTGCTAGCAATCCCCCGGCAGATACGCAGTATTTT. The encoded protein is CSASNPPADTQYF.

This clonotype was seen only a few times. CDR3 loop: CASTIAGTGGYEQYF. In nucleotides, the CDR3 is TGCGCCAGCACGATCGCCGGGACAGGGGGCTACGAGCAGTACTTC. The chain uses TRBV5-1 and TRBJ2-7, with 11 bases fitting TRBD1. The germline CDR1 and CDR2 sequences are SGHRS and YFSETQ. The J segment lost 3 bases and the V segment lost 6 bases, leaving 8 bases of the junction unmatched. The CDR3 consists of 15 residues.

This clonotype was counted a few times. The chain is built from TRBV20-1 and TRBJ1-4, with TRBD1 as a possible D gene (6 bases). Germline V gene lookup returns CDR1 DFQATT and CDR2 SNEGSKA (reference sequence). The CDR3 sequence is 12 residues long. Written as DNA, the CDR3 is TGCATGGGGGGCGAGGGGAAAGAAAAACTGTTTTTT. It encodes CMGGEGKEKLFF.

The gene calls are TRBV4-1 and TRBJ2-2; 10 bases align to TRBD1. The CDR3 length is 20 residues. The germline CDR1 and CDR2 sequences are MGHRA and YSYEKL. V dropped 1 base and J dropped 5; count of bases not matched to a gene: 16. DNA for the CDR3: TGCGCCAGCAGCCAAGTCTTATCCCACGGGGGACAGGGGTTTACCGGGGAGCTGTTTTTT. It codes for CASSQVLSHGGQGFTGELFF.

In its sample, this clonotype was seen once. The genes are TRBV10-2 and TRBJ2-2, with D perhaps matching TRBD1 or TRBD2 (5 bases each). V was pared by 2 bases and J by 11 bases, with 15 bases between. The CDR3 consists of 14 residues. The germline V gene has CDR1 WSHSY and CDR2 SAAADI. The CDR3 DNA reads as TGCGCCAGCAGTGAGGGTGGGGGTGGAGGAGAGCTGTTTTTT. The encoded protein is CASSEGGGGGELFF.

The rearrangement links TRBV12-3 or TRBV12-4 to TRBJ1-5; D may be TRBD1 (5 bases). The V and J ends lost 5 bases and 2 bases respectively, with 19 bases between them. This CDR3 has 17 amino acids. CDR3 residues: CASSNWDLRMGNQPQHF. The CDR3 nucleotides read TGTGCCAGCAGTAACTGGGACTTACGGATGGGCAATCAGCCCCAGCATTTT.

The chain couples TRBV24-1 to TRBJ2-1, with D maybe TRBD2 (5 bases). CDR1 and CDR2 (germline): KGHDR, SFDVKD. The V and J ends lost 3 bases and 7 bases respectively, with 18 bases between them. CDR3 length: 16 amino acids. CDR3 sequence (DNA): TGTGCCACCAGTGATGGCCGGGAAAGCCCCTTAAATGAGCAGTTCTTC. It encodes CATSDGRESPLNEQFF.

As regards this clonotype: A single base separates this from a much larger clone, so it may be a read error. This chain connects TRBV7-2 to TRBJ2-1; 8 positions match TRBD2. Per the germline V gene, CDR1 is SGHTA and CDR2 is FQGNSA. This CDR3 has 15 amino acids. The CDR3 sequence: CASSLSGGLYNERFF. The DNA for the CDR3 is TGTGCCAGCAGCTTAAGCGGGGGCCTCTACAATGAGCGGTTCTTC.

The rearrangement uses TRBV29-1 and TRBJ1-2, with TRBD1 matching over 8 bases. The CDR3 has 13 amino acids. J gave up 3 bases and V 7 bases, and 7 bases lay outside the gene matches. The germline V gene has CDR1 SQVTM and CDR2 ANQGSEA. CDR3 nucleotides: TGCAGCGCGGGGGGGACAGGAGACTATGGCTACACCTTC. Its translation is CSAGGTGDYGYTF.

This chain links TRBV20-1 with TRBJ1-1; tentative D call: TRBD1 (6 bases). CDR3 length equals 14 residues. Per the germline V gene, CDR1 is DFQATT and CDR2 is SNEGSKA (reference sequence). Trimming shortened V by 2 bases and J by 1 base, and 11 bases separated the two germline ends. The CDR3 reads CSARQGSTNTEAFF. The CDR3 bases are TGCAGTGCTAGACAGGGGTCGACGAACACTGAAGCTTTCTTT.

This clonotype was recorded a few times. The genes are TRBV15 and TRBJ2-2; D is unclear. Trimming took off 9 bases at V and 7 bases at J, with 9 bases between the two ends. Germline values: CDR1 LNHNV, CDR2 YYDKDF (reference sequence). The CDR3 is 11 amino acids. CDR3 in amino acids: CATASGGELFF. DNA for the CDR3: TGTGCCACAGCTTCGGGCGGGGAGCTGTTTTTT.

The chain recombines TRBV7-8 with TRBJ2-1; 7 nucleotides align to TRBD2. The CDR3 loop spans 18 amino acids. The J segment lost 4 bases and the V segment lost 3 bases, leaving 15 bases of the junction unmatched. Germline loops: CDR1 SGHVS, CDR2 FQNEAQ. CDR3 DNA: TGTGCCAGCAGCTTGAAGGCTAGCGGTTTGGTAGCATACAATGAGCAGTTCTTC. This translates into CASSLKASGLVAYNEQFF. Based on the CDR3 plus reference TRBV7-8 and TRBJ2-1, the full variable domain is GAGVSQSPRYKVAKRGQDVALRCDPISGHVSLFWYQQALGQGPEFLTYFQNEAQLDKSGLPSDRFFAERPEGSVSTLKIQRTQQEDSAVYLCASSLKASGLVAYNEQFFGPGTRLTVL.

The genes are TRBV4-1 and TRBJ1-6, with 7 bases lining up with TRBD1. The CDR3 is 16 amino acids. Trimming cost V 3 bases and J 7 bases; bases outside gene matches: 9. Germline CDR1 MGHRA, CDR2 YSYEKL. CDR3 sequence (DNA): TGCGCCAGCAGCCAGGGCCGGGACAGAAGGAATTCACCCCTCCACTTT. This codes for CASSQGRDRRNSPLHF.

This clonotype showed up just once. The junction does not match germline at one end; this may be a read error. V gene TRBV7-8 combines with J gene TRBJ1-5; D is uncertain. Germline V CDR1 and CDR2: SGHVS, FQNEAQ. The length of the CDR3 is 12 residues. CDR3 DNA sequence: TGTGCCAGCAGCCCCGTGAAACAGCCCCGGCATTTT. Amino acid sequence: CASSPVKQPRHF.

Notes on this clonotype: At one end, the junction sequence differs from germline, possibly due to a read error. V gene TRBV30 combines with J gene TRBJ2-6; D is possibly TRBD1 or TRBD2 (5 bases each). Germline V gene data show CDR1 as GTSNPN and CDR2 as SVGIG (reference sequence). CDR3 length: 14 amino acids. The CDR3 nucleotides are TGTGCTGGTACTGGGGGAGCTGGGGCCAGCGTCCTGACTTTC. Its protein is CAGTGGAGASVLTF.

About this clonotype: One end of the junction is discordant with germline, which a read error may explain. V and J are TRBV4-2 and TRBJ2-3; possible D gene TRBD2, 6 bases. CDR3 length equals 15 residues. Germline values: CDR1 LGHNA, CDR2 YNFKEQ. The CDR3 sequence is CASNQEVAEADTQYF. The CDR3 nucleotides are TGTGCCAGCAACCAAGAGGTAGCGGAGGCAGATACGCAGTATTTT.

This clonotype has a handful of counts. V is TRBV12-3 or TRBV12-4 and J is TRBJ2-7; weak D call: TRBD1 (5 bases). V shed 6 bases and J shed 2 bases, with 11 bases lying between them. This CDR3 contains 13 residues. CDR3 in DNA: TGTGCCAGCAGATTCACAGGAACCTACGAGCAGTACTTC. It specifies CASRFTGTYEQYF.

The chain joins TRBV20-1 to TRBJ1-1; D call uncertain. The V end lost 3 bases, the J end lost 4 bases, and 6 bases lay between the germline ends. This CDR3 is 11 amino acids long. CDR1 is DFQATT and CDR2 is SNEGSKA in the germline V gene (reference sequence). The CDR3 sequence is CSASFPTEAFF. The CDR3 DNA reads TGCAGTGCTAGTTTCCCCACTGAAGCTTTCTTT.

The gene calls are TRBV20-1 and TRBJ2-1; the D is unclear. Germline V gene data show CDR1 as DFQATT and CDR2 as SNEGSKA (reference sequence). The V gene lost 3 bases and the J gene lost 6 bases, with 6 bases spanning the gap. This CDR3 has 11 residues. This chain's CDR3 is CSASYGNEQFF. The CDR3 DNA reads TGCAGTGCTAGTTATGGCAATGAGCAGTTCTTC.

A remark on this clonotype: With a much larger clone just one base away, this may be a read error. The genes are TRBV10-3 and TRBJ2-7; D may be TRBD1 (6 bases). V was clipped by 2 bases and J by 2 bases, with 19 bases between them. Germline CDR1 ENHRY, CDR2 SYGVKD. CDR3 size: 17 residues. As DNA, the CDR3 is TGTGCCATCAGTGAGGAAACAAACCCAGGACAGACCTACGAGCAGTACTTC. Protein: CAISEETNPGQTYEQYF.

The rearrangement links TRBV20-1 to TRBJ2-6, with D perhaps assigned TRBD1 or TRBD2 (5 bases each). Germline lookup yields CDR1 DFQATT and CDR2 SNEGSKA (reference sequence). The CDR3 consists of 17 residues. Trimming cost V 6 bases and J 0 bases, with 18 bases left between them. As DNA, the CDR3 is TGCAGTGCGCAACTTGGCGCAGGGAGCTCTGGGGCCAACGTCCTGACTTTC. Protein: CSAQLGAGSSGANVLTF.

This rearrangement joins TRBV5-6 to TRBJ1-2; a weak D match, TRBD1 (6 bases). V shed 1 base and J shed 2 bases, with 12 bases lying between them. The CDR3 sequence is 15 residues long. Germline V gene data show CDR1 as SGHDT and CDR2 as YYEEEE. The CDR3 DNA follows: TGTGCCAGCAGCTTGCAACAGGGTATCAACTATGGCTACACCTTC. Its translation: CASSLQQGINYGYTF.

This clonotype has only a few counts. The chain uses TRBV12-3 or TRBV12-4 and TRBJ2-3, with 10 bases matching TRBD2. V was clipped by 6 bases and J by 12 bases; unmatched bases: 9. The CDR3 extends over 13 amino acids. As DNA, the CDR3 is TGTGCCAGCAGAACAACCACTAGCGGGGAACAGTATTTT. It codes for CASRTTTSGEQYF.

The V call is TRBV20-1, the J call TRBJ2-7, with D tentatively TRBD1 or TRBD2 (6 bases each). The CDR3 is 14 amino acids. Germline lookup yields CDR1 DFQATT and CDR2 SNEGSKA (reference sequence). The V and J ends lost 3 bases and 10 bases respectively, with 22 bases between them. The CDR3, as DNA: TGCAGTGCTAGCTCCGGGGGCACCGTGGGGGCCCAGTACTTC. It translates to CSASSGGTVGAQYF.

This clonotype turned up a few times. The rearrangement links TRBV27 to TRBJ2-1; TRBD1 matches at 7 bases. With 5 bases clipped from V and 9 bases from J, the junction kept 4 bases outside the gene matches. The CDR3 is made up of 12 amino acids. Germline assignment: CDR1 MNHEY and CDR2 SMNVEV (reference sequence). The CDR3 DNA reads as TGTGCCAGCAGTCCGACAGGGCGTGAGCAGTTCTTC. It encodes CASSPTGREQFF.